Shown below are 29 T cell receptor beta chains from a single sample sequenced in a study of blood T cell repertoires in COVID-19. Clones were sequenced by immunoSEQ multiplex PCR, and TCRdb holds only the in-frame ones, with some missing. This sample has 400,000 to 450,000 clones, with around 89% found just once. Specimen: PBMCs or T cells enriched from blood (not recorded which). All receptors derive from a man aged 25 to 40 who had recovered from COVID-19.

Remarks on this clone: In the same sample, other DNA sequences code for this CDR3. The chain carries TRBV15 and TRBJ2-3; D is unclear. The length of the CDR3 is 13 residues. The germline V and J ends were trimmed by 1 base and 0 bases, with 2 bases remaining between them. The germline V gene has CDR1 LNHNV and CDR2 YYDKDF (reference sequence). CDR3 sequence (DNA): TGTGCCACCAGCAGAGCAAGCACAGATACGCAGTATTTT. Translated: CATSRASTDTQYF. The whole variable domain, remainder taken from reference TRBV15 and TRBJ2-3, is DAMVIQNPRYQVTQFGKPVTLSCSQTLNHNVMYWYQQKSSQAPKLLFHYYDKDFNNEADTPDNFQSRRPNTSFCFLDIRSPGLGDTAMYLCATSRASTDTQYFGPGTRLTVL.

This chain connects TRBV11-3 to TRBJ2-1; D unresolved. The CDR3 is 13 amino acids. Germline lookup yields CDR1 SGHNT and CDR2 YENEEA. The V and J ends lost 1 base and 6 bases respectively, with 7 bases between them. In DNA form, the CDR3 reads TGTGCCAGCAGCTTAGGTTGGAGCAATGAGCAGTTCTTC. Protein sequence: CASSLGWSNEQFF. Full variable domain (remainder filled in from reference TRBV11-3 and TRBJ2-1): EAGVVQSPRYKIIEKKQPVAFWCNPISGHNTLYWYLQNLGQGPELLIRYENEEAVDDSQLPKDRFSAERLKGVDSTLKIQPAELGDSAVYLCASSLGWSNEQFFGPGTRLTVL.

The chain joins TRBV28 to TRBJ1-5; D is undetermined. This CDR3 region has 13 residues. V lost 5 bases, J lost 14 bases, and 19 bases lay in between. CDR1 and CDR2 from the germline V gene are MDHEN and SYDVKM. Written as DNA, the CDR3 is TGTGCCAGCAGTGCCCTCGCGGCCTTAGGTGAGCATTTT. Translation: CASSALAALGEHF.

The CDR3 DNA reads TGTGCCAGCAGCTTACCTACAGTTCTCAACACTGAAGCTTTCTTT. It encodes CASSLPTVLNTEAFF. The chain uses TRBV7-9 and TRBJ1-1; D unresolved. Trimming took off 2 bases at V and 2 bases at J, with 12 bases between the two ends. The CDR3 loop spans 15 amino acids. Germline values: CDR1 SEHNR, CDR2 FQNEAQ (reference sequence).

This clone is a singleton in its sample. CDR3 region: CASDLGGDHQPQHF. In DNA form, the CDR3 reads TGTGCCAGCGACCTAGGGGGGGACCATCAGCCCCAGCATTTT. The genes are TRBV28 and TRBJ1-5; the D gene is possibly TRBD1 (6 bases). V was shortened by 8 bases and J by 5 bases, with 16 bases between the two germline ends. The CDR3 is 14 residues long. Per germline, CDR1 MDHEN and CDR2 SYDVKM.

The chain combines TRBV2 with TRBJ2-5, with D tentatively TRBD2 (6 bases). CDR1 and CDR2 from the germline V gene are SNHLY and FYNNEI. V shed 7 bases and J shed 4 bases, with 16 bases lying between them. The CDR3 contains 14 residues. CDR3 sequence reads: CASNRPGRTETQYF. The CDR3 coding sequence is TGTGCCAGCAACCGTCCAGGGAGGACAGAGACCCAGTACTTC.

The V gene is TRBV28, the J gene TRBJ1-3; 7 bases align to TRBD1. This CDR3 is 13 amino acids long. Unmatched junction bases numbered 1, after V lost 6 bases and J lost 2 bases. From germline, CDR1 is MDHEN and CDR2 SYDVKM. The CDR3 reads CASRRGPGNTIYF. CDR3 nucleotide sequence: TGTGCCAGCAGGAGGGGGCCTGGAAACACCATATATTTT.

V and J are TRBV7-9 and TRBJ2-1, with TRBD1 identical over 9 bases. Trimming removed 1 base from V and 0 bases from J; junction bases left unmatched: 4. This CDR3 is built from 17 residues. CDR1 SEHNR and CDR2 FQNEAQ come from the germline V gene (reference sequence). The CDR3 nucleotides read TGTGCCAGCAGCTTAGGACGGACAGGGGACTCCTACAATGAGCAGTTCTTC. Protein: CASSLGRTGDSYNEQFF.

With regard to this clone: The sample carries other DNA sequences with the same CDR3. V gene TRBV28 combines with J gene TRBJ2-2; D gene uncertain. The V and J ends lost 6 bases and 5 bases respectively, with 7 bases between them. The CDR3 extends over 12 amino acids. Germline V gene lookup returns CDR1 MDHEN and CDR2 SYDVKM. The CDR3 here is CASSLRTGELFF. CDR3 in DNA: TGTGCCAGCAGCCTGAGGACCGGGGAGCTGTTTTTT.

The chain joins TRBV30 to TRBJ1-5; perhaps TRBD1 as D (6 bases). The CDR3 totals 13 residues. Trimming removed 3 bases from V and 8 bases from J, with 14 bases in between. In germline, CDR1 is GTSNPN, CDR2 SVGIG (reference sequence). The CDR3 sequence: CAWSTGHLKPQHF. The CDR3 nucleotides are TGTGCCTGGAGCACAGGGCACTTAAAGCCCCAGCATTTT. Full variable domain (outside the CDR3, taken from reference TRBV30 and TRBJ1-5): SQTIHQWPATLVQPVGSPLSLECTVEGTSNPNLYWYRQAAGRGLQLLFYSVGIGQISSEVPQNLSASRPQDRQFILSSKKLLLSDSGFYLCAWSTGHLKPQHFGDGTRLSIL.

The rearrangement links TRBV3-1 (or the pseudogene TRBV3-2) to TRBJ2-1; D is perhaps TRBD2 (5 bases). The germline gives CDR1 LGHDT, CDR2 YNNKEL (reference sequence). V was pared by 4 bases and J by 9 bases, with 13 bases between. This CDR3 has 13 amino acids. The CDR3 loop is CASSPTRAAEQFF. For the CDR3, the DNA is TGTGCCAGCAGCCCGACGAGGGCGGCTGAGCAGTTCTTC.

This clone was observed a few times. The chain employs TRBV28 and TRBJ2-7; D may be TRBD2 (6 bases). Germline lookup yields CDR1 MDHEN and CDR2 SYDVKM. Trimming removed 9 bases at V and 0 bases at J, with 18 bases between. The CDR3 has 15 amino acids. CDR3 sequence (DNA): TGTGCCAGTACACGCCCTAGCGATTACTCCTACGAGCAGTACTTC. Encoded protein: CASTRPSDYSYEQYF.

This sequence joins TRBV7-2 and TRBJ2-1, with TRBD2 as a possible D gene (5 bases). V was cut by 2 bases and J by 2 bases, with 13 bases left in between. Per germline, CDR1 SGHTA and CDR2 FQGNSA. CDR3 length: 16 amino acids. CDR3 sequence reads: CASSLFMAGTYNEQFF. The CDR3 DNA is TGTGCCAGCAGCTTATTCATGGCGGGTACCTACAATGAGCAGTTCTTC.

This chain links TRBV27 with TRBJ1-1; 7 nucleotides align to TRBD1. The CDR3 loop spans 15 amino acids. The V segment lost 0 bases and the J segment 6 bases; nucleotides outside the gene matches: 7. The germline V gene encodes CDR1 MNHEY and CDR2 SMNVEV (reference sequence). The CDR3 nucleotides read TGTGCCAGCAGTTTATCGGGGGGACAGTTCGCTGAAGCTTTCTTT. Translating it yields CASSLSGGQFAEAFF.

The chain recombines TRBV18 with TRBJ2-1, with TRBD2 matching over 13 bases. The CDR3 consists of 15 residues. Germline CDR1 is KGHSH and CDR2 is LQKENI. V lost 3 bases to trimming and J lost 10 bases; unmatched junction nucleotides: 6. The CDR3 sequence: CASSPQGLAGAEQFF. CDR3 nucleotide sequence: TGTGCCAGCTCACCTCAAGGACTAGCGGGAGCGGAGCAGTTCTTC.

The chain has TRBV7-9 and TRBJ1-6; D is possibly TRBD1 (5 bases). Deletions cut 5 bases from V and 10 bases from J, with 27 bases between. The CDR3 spans 18 residues. Germline CDR1 SEHNR, CDR2 FQNEAQ (reference sequence). CDR3 sequence: CASSRYDPRGAVGSPLHF. CDR3 DNA: TGTGCCAGCAGCCGTTACGACCCAAGGGGCGCGGTTGGCTCACCCCTCCACTTT.

The sample holds one count of this clone. This chain joins TRBV5-8 and TRBJ1-5; D might be TRBD1 (6 bases). Germline CDR1 and CDR2: SGHTS and YDEGEE. This CDR3 contains 13 residues. V dropped 0 bases and J dropped 6 bases, with 7 bases sitting between them. The CDR3 coding sequence is TGTGCCAGCAGCTTGGACAGGGTTCAGCCCCAGCATTTT. The encoded protein is CASSLDRVQPQHF.

The chain carries TRBV2 and TRBJ2-7, with TRBD1 matching 8 bases. The junction had 7 bases not matched to a gene; V was cut back by 6 bases and J by 6 bases. This CDR3 has 13 residues. The germline CDR1 and CDR2 sequences are SNHLY and FYNNEI. CDR3: CASSFDRGLEQYF. CDR3 sequence (DNA): TGTGCCAGCAGCTTCGACAGGGGCCTCGAGCAGTACTTC.

The J gene is TRBJ1-4, the V gene TRBV7-9, with a weak D call TRBD1 (5 bases). V was cut by 1 base and J by 5 bases, with 14 bases left in between. Germline V gives CDR1 SEHNR, CDR2 FQNEAQ (reference sequence). This CDR3 contains 16 residues. For the CDR3, the DNA is TGTGCCAGCAGCTTAGAGCCCTCCAGGGAAAATGAAAAACTGTTTTTT. It translates to CASSLEPSRENEKLFF.

The V and J genes are TRBV11-2 and TRBJ1-2, with unresolved D. The CDR3 is made up of 14 amino acids. Per the germline V gene, CDR1 is SGHAT and CDR2 is FQNNGV. V lost 1 base, J lost 7 bases, and 13 bases lay in between. DNA for the CDR3: TGTGCCAGCAGCTTAGCAGGTCTGCGTAGTGGCTACACCTTC. Amino acids: CASSLAGLRSGYTF.

CDR3 in amino acids: CASSLVASGSASYEQYF. The DNA for the CDR3 is TGCGCCAGCAGCTTGGTGGCTAGCGGGAGCGCGAGCTACGAGCAGTACTTC. The genes are TRBV5-1 and TRBJ2-7; 10 bases match TRBD2. CDR1 is SGHRS, CDR2 YFSETQ, per germline. CDR3 size: 17 residues. J was trimmed by 3 bases and V by 0 bases; bases with no gene match: 9.

The genes are TRBV7-9 and TRBJ2-1; D is unresolved. The CDR3 covers 13 residues. Germline CDR1 SEHNR, CDR2 FQNEAQ (reference sequence). The V and J ends lost 5 bases and 6 bases respectively, with 11 bases between them. In DNA, the CDR3 is TGTGCCAGCAGCCCCCCCGTCCTCAATGAGCAGTTCTTC. Translating gives CASSPPVLNEQFF.

CDR3 amino acids: CASSQRTGRTEAFF. The CDR3 bases are TGTGCCAGCAGCCAGAGGACAGGGAGGACTGAAGCTTTCTTT. The chain uses TRBV7-9 and TRBJ1-1, with TRBD1 matching 8 bases. Looked up from germline, CDR1 is SEHNR and CDR2 is FQNEAQ (reference sequence). With V trimmed by 5 bases and J by 5 bases, 7 bases remained unmatched. This CDR3 has 14 amino acids.

V usage is TRBV7-8 and J usage is TRBJ2-2; D perhaps matches TRBD2 (6 bases). CDR3 length: 16 residues. From germline, CDR1 is SGHVS and CDR2 FQNEAQ. The V end was cut by 5 bases, the J end by 0 bases, with 13 bases between. The CDR3 loop reads CASSPSSETNTGELFF. The DNA for the CDR3 is TGTGCCAGCAGCCCCTCTAGCGAAACGAACACCGGGGAGCTGTTTTTT.

This clone was found a few times. V usage is TRBV7-8 and J usage is TRBJ2-1; 10 bases agree with TRBD2. The CDR3 runs to 18 residues. CDR1 and CDR2 (germline): SGHVS, FQNEAQ. J lost 5 bases, V lost 1 base, and 11 bases had no gene match. CDR3: CASSLDGIAGGFNNEQFF. For the CDR3, the DNA is TGTGCCAGCAGCTTAGATGGCATAGCGGGAGGCTTCAACAATGAGCAGTTCTTC.

The rearrangement joins TRBV7-9 to TRBJ1-1; no firm D call. This CDR3 has 14 amino acids. V gave up 1 base and J gave up 5 bases, with 11 bases separating them. The germline V gene encodes CDR1 SEHNR and CDR2 FQNEAQ (reference sequence). CDR3 in amino acids: CASSLGAGGTEAFF. CDR3 sequence (DNA): TGTGCCAGCAGCTTAGGGGCAGGAGGGACTGAAGCTTTCTTT.

The J gene is TRBJ1-2, the V gene TRBV11-2; D might be TRBD1 (5 bases). V was trimmed by 5 bases and J by 4 bases, leaving 20 bases between them. Per the germline V gene, CDR1 is SGHAT and CDR2 is FQNNGV. This CDR3 is 16 amino acids long. CDR3 in amino acids: CASSHGGAGTGYGYTF. CDR3 DNA sequence: TGTGCCAGCAGCCACGGCGGTGCGGGGACGGGCTATGGCTACACCTTC.

The chain couples TRBV10-1 to TRBJ2-2; D is possibly TRBD1 (6 bases). Germline loops: CDR1 WNHNN, CDR2 SYGVQD (reference sequence). This CDR3 is 15 amino acids long. V lost 0 bases and J lost 5, with 10 bases in between. CDR3 sequence reads: CASSESAGETGELFF. The CDR3 DNA is TGCGCCAGCAGTGAGTCTGCAGGGGAGACCGGGGAGCTGTTTTTT.

The chain has TRBV27 and TRBJ2-2; D is possibly TRBD1 (7 bases). CDR1 MNHEY and CDR2 SMNVEV come from the germline V gene (reference sequence). V gave up 8 bases and J gave up 0 bases, with 16 bases separating them. This CDR3 comprises 16 residues. DNA for the CDR3: TGTGCCAGCCAAGGGACAGCTAGCGCGAACACCGGGGAGCTGTTTTTT. As protein: CASQGTASANTGELFF.